The entry below describes one TCR beta chain. This sample is part of a study of blood T cell repertoires in COVID-19. About the study: COVID-19 samples from acute and convalescent phases originated in the United States, Italy and Spain. From T cells, B-cell-depleted T cells, or PBMCs came the material, which was cDNA or gDNA.

CDR1 and CDR2 from the germline V gene are LGHNT and FRNRAP. V was clipped by 2 bases and J by 7 bases; unmatched bases: 5. CDR3 length: 14 residues. Repertoires were generated with immunoSEQ multiplex PCR, while TCRdb's copy carries only in-frame clones and drops some. Of 150,000 to 200,000 clones detected, 70% to 90% appear once; the ten largest clones hold approximately 6%. Sequencing was done on a sample of peripheral blood. This clonotype was sampled from a man aged 35-49 years with active or convalescent COVID-19. This chain connects TRBV12-5 to TRBJ2-5; 9 nucleotides agree with TRBD1. The CDR3: CASGLTGGPGTQYF. The CDR3 DNA sequence: TGTGCTAGTGGTTTGACAGGGGGCCCCGGGACCCAGTACTTC. Full variable domain (missing parts from reference TRBV12-5 and TRBJ2-5): DARVTQTPRHKVTEMGQEVTMRCQPILGHNTVFWYRQTMMQGLELLAYFRNRAPLDDSGMPKDRFSAEMPDATLATLKIQPSEPRDSAVYFCASGLTGGPGTQYFGPGTRLLVL.